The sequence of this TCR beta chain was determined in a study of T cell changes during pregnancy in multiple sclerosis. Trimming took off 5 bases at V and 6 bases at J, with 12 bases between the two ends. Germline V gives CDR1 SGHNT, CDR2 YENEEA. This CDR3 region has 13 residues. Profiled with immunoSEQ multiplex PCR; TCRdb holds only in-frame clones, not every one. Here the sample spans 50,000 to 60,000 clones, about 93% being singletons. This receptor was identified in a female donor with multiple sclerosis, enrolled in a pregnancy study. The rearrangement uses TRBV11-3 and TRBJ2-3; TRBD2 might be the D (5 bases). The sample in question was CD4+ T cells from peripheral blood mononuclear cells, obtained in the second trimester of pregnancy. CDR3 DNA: TGTGCCAGCAGCCTTCCGGGATCGGATACGCAGTATTTT. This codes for CASSLPGSDTQYF.